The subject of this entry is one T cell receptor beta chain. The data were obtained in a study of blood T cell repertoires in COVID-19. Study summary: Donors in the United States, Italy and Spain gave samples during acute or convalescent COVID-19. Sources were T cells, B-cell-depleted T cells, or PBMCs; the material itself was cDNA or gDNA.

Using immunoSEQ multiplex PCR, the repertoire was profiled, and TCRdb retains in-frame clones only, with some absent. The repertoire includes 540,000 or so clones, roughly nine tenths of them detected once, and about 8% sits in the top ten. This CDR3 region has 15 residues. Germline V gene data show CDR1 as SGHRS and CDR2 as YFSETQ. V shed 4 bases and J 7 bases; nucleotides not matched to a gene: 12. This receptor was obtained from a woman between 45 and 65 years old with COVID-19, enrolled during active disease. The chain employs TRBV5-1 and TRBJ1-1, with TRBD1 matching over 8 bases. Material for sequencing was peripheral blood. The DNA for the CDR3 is TGCGCCAGCAGCCCCCAAATGACAGGGGCGGTTGAAGCTTTCTTT. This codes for CASSPQMTGAVEAFF.